Listed below are T cell receptor beta chains from one sample, sequenced in a study of cytomegalovirus exposure and HLA in healthy donors. TCRdb's table, derived via immunoSEQ multiplex PCR, lists solely in-frame clones and lacks some. The sample consists of about 63,000 clones, approximately 95% of them appearing once. The specimen was PBMCs. These receptors all come from a woman aged 18-29 years in good health and CMV-seropositive. Both conserved end residues are part of each CDR3. D genes are given only for firm matches. Clone size appears in some rows only: once, few, many, or a class for an expanded clone.

v_call	clone_size	d_call	j_call	cdr3_aa	cdr3_nt
TRBV4-1	-	-	TRBJ2-1	CASSPRLGNNEQFF	TGCGCCAGCAGCCCCCGACTAGGGAACAATGAGCAGTTCTTC
TRBV6-5	-	-	TRBJ1-2	CASSYTTTAGYGYTF	TGTGCCAGCAGTTACACCACGACAGCCGGCTATGGCTACACCTTC
TRBV7-7	-	TRBD1	TRBJ2-7	CASSANRGNEQYF	TGTGCCAGCAGCGCAAACAGGGGAAACGAGCAGTACTTC
TRBV5-1	-	TRBD1	TRBJ1-4	CASRSTGGNEKLFF	TGCGCCAGCAGGTCCACAGGGGGAAATGAAAAACTGTTTTTT
TRBV11-3	-	-	TRBJ2-3	CASSSTRDTQYF	TGTGCCAGCAGCTCCACTAGGGATACGCAGTATTTT
TRBV5-1	-	TRBD1	TRBJ2-2	CASSQTGTGPGTGELFF	TGCGCCAGCAGCCAGACCGGGACAGGCCCGGGGACCGGGGAGCTGTTTTTT
TRBV19	once	TRBD2	TRBJ2-7	CASSGLAGGAFYEQYF	TGTGCCAGTAGTGGATTAGCGGGAGGTGCATTCTACGAGCAGTACTTC
TRBV6-1	-	-	TRBJ1-2	CASSEASREQGYGYTF	TGTGCCAGCAGTGAAGCGAGCAGGGAACAGGGCTATGGCTACACCTTC
TRBV15	-	-	TRBJ2-3	CATSRAGFPTDTQYF	TGTGCCACCAGCAGAGCGGGTTTTCCAACAGATACGCAGTATTTT
TRBV20-1	-	TRBD2	TRBJ2-7	CSADPGGEQYF	TGCAGTGCTGACCCGGGGGGCGAGCAGTACTTC
TRBV28	once	TRBD2	TRBJ2-7	CASSRWLAAYEQYF	TGTGCCAGCAGCCGGTGGCTAGCGGCCTACGAGCAGTACTTC
TRBV19	once	-	TRBJ2-2	CASSIRRTHTGELFF	TGTGCCAGTAGTATCCGGCGGACTCACACCGGGGAGCTGTTTTTT
TRBV27	-	-	TRBJ2-3	CASSYRDQVDTQYF	TGTGCCAGCAGTTACCGGGATCAAGTAGATACGCAGTATTTT
TRBV27	-	TRBD2	TRBJ2-5	CASSFPTSGGPQETQYF	TGTGCCAGCAGTTTCCCGACTAGCGGGGGGCCACAAGAGACCCAGTACTTC
TRBV4-1	-	-	TRBJ1-2	CASSRLGDTKYGYTF	TGCGCCAGCAGCCGTCTCGGGGACACCAAATATGGCTACACCTTC
TRBV7-9	-	-	TRBJ1-4	CASSLEVEKLFF	TGTGCCAGCAGCTTGGAGGTGGAAAAACTGTTTTTT
TRBV2	-	-	TRBJ2-5	CASRAGPAVETQYF	TGTGCCAGCAGGGCGGGGCCGGCGGTCGAGACCCAGTACTTC
TRBV5-1	-	TRBD1	TRBJ2-3	CASAWTGGEDTQYF	TGCGCCAGCGCCTGGACAGGGGGGGAAGATACGCAGTATTTT
TRBV28	-	TRBD1	TRBJ2-5	CASSRDRWFPQETQYF	TGTGCCAGCAGTCGGGACAGGTGGTTTCCCCAAGAGACCCAGTACTTC
TRBV11-2	-	-	TRBJ1-1	CASSLGSGTEAFF	TGTGCCAGCAGCTTAGGGTCGGGCACTGAAGCTTTCTTT
TRBV28	-	TRBD1	TRBJ2-7	CASSLSIVGGQWSF	TGTGCCAGCAGTTTATCCATCGTTGGGGGACAGTGGAGCTTC
TRBV4-2	once	TRBD2	TRBJ2-1	CASSQDQGLASNNEQFF	TGTGCCAGCAGCCAAGATCAGGGACTAGCGAGTAATAATGAGCAGTTCTTC